These T cell receptor beta chains were read from a single sample in a study of cytomegalovirus exposure and HLA in healthy donors. Clones were read by immunoSEQ multiplex PCR, and TCRdb kept only the in-frame ones, dropping some. The table records some 150,000 clones, more than 80% of them present only once. Sequencing was done on a sample of PBMCs. The receptor set was obtained from a woman aged 30 to 39 in good health and CMV-seropositive. Both conserved end residues are part of each CDR3. D genes are given only for firm matches. A clone size is listed for some rows: how often the clone was seen (once, few, many), or a class if it is expanded.

cdr3_aa: CASSLEAGYGYGYTF
cdr3_nt: TGTGCCAGCAGCTTGGAAGCCGGGTATGGCTATGGCTACACCTTC
d_call: .
j_call: TRBJ1-2
clone_size: once
v_call: TRBV5-5

cdr3_aa: CASSIGTYYNEQFF
cdr3_nt: TGTGCCAGTAGTATCGGGACTTACTACAATGAGCAGTTCTTC
d_call: .
j_call: TRBJ2-1
clone_size: .
v_call: TRBV19

cdr3_aa: CSASRDSYEQYF
cdr3_nt: TGCAGCGCCTCCCGGGACTCCTACGAGCAGTACTTC
d_call: .
j_call: TRBJ2-7
clone_size: .
v_call: TRBV29-1

cdr3_aa: CASSRGGSRVSYNEQFF
cdr3_nt: TGTGCCAGCAGCAGGGGAGGGAGTAGGGTCTCCTACAATGAGCAGTTCTTC
d_call: TRBD2
j_call: TRBJ2-1
clone_size: .
v_call: TRBV7-2

cdr3_aa: CASSQEGVGDTEAFF
cdr3_nt: TGCGCCAGCAGCCAAGAGGGTGTTGGAGACACTGAAGCTTTCTTT
d_call: .
j_call: TRBJ1-1
clone_size: .
v_call: TRBV4-3

cdr3_aa: CASSLGTGTTEAFF
cdr3_nt: TGTGCCAGCAGCTTAGGGACAGGGACCACTGAAGCTTTCTTT
d_call: TRBD1
j_call: TRBJ1-1
clone_size: .
v_call: TRBV13

cdr3_aa: CASRPIRGGRTDTQYF
cdr3_nt: TGTGCCAGCAGACCAATTAGGGGGGGACGCACAGATACGCAGTATTTT
d_call: .
j_call: TRBJ2-3
clone_size: .
v_call: TRBV28

cdr3_aa: CASSSGTGIGGEQYF
cdr3_nt: TGCGCCAGCAGCTCCGGGACAGGGATCGGTGGGGAGCAGTACTTC
d_call: TRBD1
j_call: TRBJ2-7
clone_size: .
v_call: TRBV5-1

cdr3_aa: CASSLTGTFRRTEAFF
cdr3_nt: TGTGCCAGCAGCTTAACGGGGACATTCAGGCGGACTGAAGCTTTCTTT
d_call: .
j_call: TRBJ1-1
clone_size: once
v_call: TRBV7-3

cdr3_aa: CASSLIRGTGPIDTQYF
cdr3_nt: TGCGCCAGCAGTCTAATCAGGGGGACAGGGCCTATAGATACGCAGTATTTT
d_call: TRBD1
j_call: TRBJ2-3
clone_size: .
v_call: TRBV4-1

cdr3_aa: CASRERTVSNQPQHF
cdr3_nt: TGTGCCAGCAGAGAACGGACAGTCAGCAATCAGCCCCAGCATTTT
d_call: .
j_call: TRBJ1-5
clone_size: .
v_call: TRBV2

cdr3_aa: CASSSRGAHNEQFF
cdr3_nt: TGTGCCAGCAGCTCCCGGGGGGCCCACAATGAGCAGTTCTTC
d_call: .
j_call: TRBJ2-1
clone_size: .
v_call: TRBV13

cdr3_aa: CASNHRPTEAFF
cdr3_nt: TGTGCCAGTAACCACAGGCCCACTGAAGCTTTCTTT
d_call: .
j_call: TRBJ1-1
clone_size: once
v_call: TRBV19

cdr3_aa: CASTTHRGFPQPAFF
cdr3_nt: TGTGCCAGTACCACCCATAGAGGGTTTCCCCAACCGGCTTTCTTT
d_call: .
j_call: TRBJ1-1
clone_size: .
v_call: TRBV19

cdr3_aa: CASSQIGTLETQYF
cdr3_nt: TGCGCCAGCAGCCAGATCGGGACACTAGAGACCCAGTACTTC
d_call: .
j_call: TRBJ2-5
clone_size: .
v_call: TRBV4-1

cdr3_aa: CASSQVTRAGNTIYF
cdr3_nt: TGTGCCAGCAGCCAAGTGACTAGGGCTGGAAACACCATATATTTT
d_call: .
j_call: TRBJ1-3
clone_size: .
v_call: TRBV4-2

cdr3_aa: CASRLAGAYEQYF
cdr3_nt: TGCGCCAGCAGACTAGCGGGGGCCTACGAGCAGTACTTC
d_call: TRBD2
j_call: TRBJ2-7
clone_size: .
v_call: TRBV5-1

cdr3_aa: CASSRDRAGANVLTF
cdr3_nt: TGTGCCAGCAGTCGCGACAGGGCTGGGGCCAACGTCCTGACTTTC
d_call: TRBD1
j_call: TRBJ2-6
clone_size: .
v_call: TRBV27

cdr3_aa: CASSLPGQTYEQYF
cdr3_nt: TGTGCCAGCAGTTTACCGGGACAGACCTACGAGCAGTACTTC
d_call: TRBD1
j_call: TRBJ2-7
clone_size: few
v_call: TRBV28

cdr3_aa: CATLNGSGNTEAFF
cdr3_nt: TGTGCCACCCTGAATGGGTCGGGGAACACTGAAGCTTTCTTT
d_call: .
j_call: TRBJ1-1
clone_size: .
v_call: TRBV10-3

cdr3_aa: CAWAGGRENQPQHF
cdr3_nt: TGTGCCTGGGCGGGCGGACGAGAAAATCAGCCCCAGCATTTT
d_call: .
j_call: TRBJ1-5
clone_size: .
v_call: TRBV30

cdr3_aa: CASSLDRGGYGYTF
cdr3_nt: TGCGCCAGCAGCTTAGACAGGGGAGGCTATGGCTACACCTTC
d_call: TRBD1
j_call: TRBJ1-2
clone_size: .
v_call: TRBV5-1

cdr3_aa: CASSLGRTAGFEAFF
cdr3_nt: TGTGCCAGCAGCTTAGGGCGGACAGCCGGGTTTGAAGCTTTCTTT
d_call: .
j_call: TRBJ1-1
clone_size: .
v_call: TRBV7-3

cdr3_aa: CASRQTSTGGGYGYTF
cdr3_nt: TGTGCCAGCCGCCAAACCTCCACAGGGGGTGGATATGGCTACACCTTC
d_call: TRBD1
j_call: TRBJ1-2
clone_size: .
v_call: TRBV6-6

cdr3_aa: CASSDRPRSTDTQYF
cdr3_nt: TGTGCCAGCAGTGACAGGCCGAGGAGCACAGATACGCAGTATTTT
d_call: .
j_call: TRBJ2-3
clone_size: .
v_call: TRBV6-4

cdr3_aa: CASSAGLAGETQYF
cdr3_nt: TGTGCCAGCAGCGCGGGACTAGCGGGTGAGACCCAGTACTTC
d_call: TRBD2
j_call: TRBJ2-5
clone_size: .
v_call: TRBV5-4

cdr3_aa: CASSLLLRTGGYEQYF
cdr3_nt: TGTGCCAGCAGCTTACTCCTACGGACAGGGGGCTACGAGCAGTACTTC
d_call: TRBD1
j_call: TRBJ2-7
clone_size: .
v_call: TRBV7-8

cdr3_aa: CASSERSYGYTF
cdr3_nt: TGTGCCAGCAGCGAACGGTCCTATGGCTACACCTTC
d_call: .
j_call: TRBJ1-2
clone_size: .
v_call: TRBV7-3

cdr3_aa: CAISESGRLAGLETQYF
cdr3_nt: TGTGCCATCAGTGAGTCGGGACGACTAGCGGGGTTGGAGACCCAGTACTTC
d_call: TRBD2
j_call: TRBJ2-5
clone_size: .
v_call: TRBV10-3

cdr3_aa: CASSFGGGGYTF
cdr3_nt: TGTGCCAGCAGTTTTGGGGGGGGTGGCTACACCTTC
d_call: .
j_call: TRBJ1-2
clone_size: .
v_call: TRBV7-9

cdr3_aa: CAIKPSGGPNTGELFF
cdr3_nt: TGTGCCATCAAACCTAGCGGGGGCCCGAACACCGGGGAGCTGTTTTTT
d_call: TRBD2
j_call: TRBJ2-2
clone_size: few
v_call: TRBV10-3

cdr3_aa: CASSFRDRAGANVLTF
cdr3_nt: TGTGCCAGCAGCTTCCGGGACAGGGCTGGGGCCAACGTCCTGACTTTC
d_call: TRBD1
j_call: TRBJ2-6
clone_size: few
v_call: TRBV5-7

cdr3_aa: CASGQGGTEAFF
cdr3_nt: TGTGCCAGCGGACAGGGCGGCACTGAAGCTTTCTTT
d_call: TRBD1
j_call: TRBJ1-1
clone_size: .
v_call: TRBV10-3